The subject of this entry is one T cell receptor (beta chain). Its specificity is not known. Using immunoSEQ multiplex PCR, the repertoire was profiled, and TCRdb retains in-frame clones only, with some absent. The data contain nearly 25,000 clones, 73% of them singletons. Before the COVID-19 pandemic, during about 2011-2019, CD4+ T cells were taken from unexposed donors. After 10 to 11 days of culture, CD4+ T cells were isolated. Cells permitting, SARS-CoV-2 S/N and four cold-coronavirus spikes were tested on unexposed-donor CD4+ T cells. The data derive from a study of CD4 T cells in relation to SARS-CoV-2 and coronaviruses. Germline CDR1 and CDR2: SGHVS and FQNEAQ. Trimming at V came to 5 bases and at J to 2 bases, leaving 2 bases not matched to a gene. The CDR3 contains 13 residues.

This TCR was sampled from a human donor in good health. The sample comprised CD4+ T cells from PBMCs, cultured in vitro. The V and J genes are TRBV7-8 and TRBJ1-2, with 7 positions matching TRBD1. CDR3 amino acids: CASSPRGNYGYTF. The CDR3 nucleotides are TGTGCCAGCAGCCCCAGGGGGAACTATGGCTACACCTTC.